This TCR beta chain is drawn from a study of T cell responses to AZD1222 COVID-19 vaccine. Study-wide results and caveats: Possibly, clonal diversity was underestimated; donors were largely white British and included more females. With two AZD1222 doses given, Spike-specific TCR breadth and depth both rose. Baseline serostatus was positive in only a handful of AZD1222 recipients. There were vaccine-associated CD4 TCRs across spike, dominant at 160-218 and 743-854.

Concerning this clone: What it binds is not known.

Germline values: CDR1 SGDLS, CDR2 YYNGEE. The CDR3 is 15 residues long. J gave up 6 bases and V 0 bases, and 6 bases lay outside the gene matches. Method: immunoSEQ multiplex PCR; TCRdb's copy keeps in-frame clones and lacks some. The table includes some 150,000 clones, under 95% detected once. The sample was peripheral blood, taken on day 0 of MenACWY control vaccination. This chain connects TRBV9 to TRBJ1-5; 7 bases fit TRBD1. The sequence was collected from an adult in good health. The CDR3 DNA is TGTGCCAGCAGCGTAGGACAGGGAGAGGGTCAGCCCCAGCATTTT. Protein: CASSVGQGEGQPQHF. The full variable domain, rest sourced from reference TRBV9 and TRBJ1-5, is DSGVTQTPKHLITATGQRVTLRCSPRSGDLSVYWYQQSLDQGLQFLIQYYNGEERAKGNILERFSAQQFPDLHSELNLSSLELGDSALYFCASSVGQGEGQPQHFGDGTRLSIL.